This T cell receptor (beta chain) is drawn from a study of PD-L1 blockade in urothelial cancer (dated by TCRdb to about 2017). Notes on the research overall: All patients started therapy at some point between 2014 and 2016 and received atezolizumab 1,200 mg intravenously every 3 weeks. Nine patients achieved durable clinical benefit and approximately 19 did not. Progression-free survival longer than 6 months counted as durable clinical benefit, and TCR features were additionally tested against both progression-free and overall survival. About nine tenths of the roughly 30 patients were males with bladder-origin urothelial cancer, and about 65% of the roughly 30 reported a prior smoking history. Pretreatment blood TCR-seq was available for about 27 patients, at least one posttreatment blood collection was obtained for 24 patients, and tumor TCR-seq was available for 24 patients. Pretreatment tumor samples, along with matched peripheral blood collected serially before and after atezolizumab treatment, underwent TCR sequencing. An ECOG performance status of 0 or 1 was recorded for the patients, and 0 to 3 prior chemotherapy regimens had been received by the patients. The study, an exploratory multi-omic analysis, examined somatic, immune and clinical correlates of response to PD-L1 blockade with atezolizumab in urothelial cancer. Blood samples were analyzed at 3 weeks after treatment start (second dose) and at 6 weeks after treatment start. Whole exome sequencing and RNA sequencing of pretreatment tumors were performed alongside TCR sequencing in the same patients. Blood samples gave a median of about 140,000 T cells and approximately 80,000 unique TCRs, with a median clonality of approximately 0.08.

A note on this clone: The antigen it binds to is not known. Base qualities are not recorded, but no much larger clone differs from it by a single base.

What the authors observed across the whole study: Improved progression-free and overall survival was found to be associated with pretreatment peripheral blood TCR clonality below the median. Patients with durable benefit showed greater expansion of tumor-associated TCR clones in peripheral blood 3 weeks after starting treatment (n of about 20, p = 0.022). Because the sample size was small (n ≈ 29) and many exploratory analyses were performed, the results are intended to be hypothesis-generating.

Reading the germline V gene gives CDR1 SGHRS and CDR2 YFSETQ. Trimming removed 4 bases from V and 1 base from J; the gene matches leave 7 bases unexplained. Including cysteine and phenylalanine, the CDR3 has 15 amino acids. Here the CDR3 DNA is all that survives: 45 bases in frame from base 1. To estimate absolute template abundance from read counts, synthetic TCR analog templates were spiked into each PCR. Using the immunoSEQ assay, TCRbeta CDR3 regions were amplified from genomic DNA with bias-controlled V and J gene primers. Sequencing of rearranged TCRbeta segments was done at approximately 20X coverage. Per the original workflow: Sequencing errors were corrected by clustering and CDR3s were annotated against IMGT to assign V, D and J genes. Out-of-frame and stop-codon sequences were excluded, and only productive TCRbeta rearrangements were used in downstream analyses. Clonality was computed as one minus Shannon entropy normalized by the log of the number of unique productive sequences. Clones differing between time points or between blood and tumor were identified using Fisher's exact test with Benjamini-Hochberg correction, with an adjusted p below 0.01 applied as the threshold. TCRdb retrieved this table from immuneACCESS and kept in-frame rearrangements only. Not all clones are present; in checked studies, unresolved V genes account for under half, and no reason is known for the remainder. V, J and clone size were drawn from that table, and D and trimming were deduced from the DNA. This sample has under 55,000 clones in its table, and over 70% of those were observed once. Of the sample, 5.8% falls within the top ten clones.

A total of 25 to 35 patients with locally advanced or metastatic urothelial carcinoma, treated at Memorial Sloan Kettering on a trial protocol, made up the cohort. Peripheral blood mononuclear cells were collected pretreatment and during treatment, with between 1 and 8 total time points per patient. The Qiagen DNeasy Blood extraction kit was used to purify genomic DNA from total PBMCs and tumor samples. PBMCs were collected pretreatment and during treatment, and were isolated and stored as previously described. This sequence uses TRBV5-1 and TRBJ1-1, with TRBD1 matching 7 junction bases. This sequence was found in a man aged 35 to 55 with urothelial cancer. This material consisted of PBMCs, taken around atezolizumab (anti-PD-L1) treatment. Here the CDR3 is given as CASSVRGTGNTEAFF. The sequence in DNA is TGCGCCAGCAGCGTCAGGGGGACGGGGAACACTGAAGCTTTCTTT.